The T cell receptor beta chain under discussion was sequenced for a study of regulatory T cells in long-lasting Graves disease (dated by TCRdb to about 2021). Regarding the research as a whole: Antithyroid drugs had been taken for less than 3 months by newly diagnosed Graves' disease patients. Persistent Graves' disease patients were compared with newly diagnosed Graves' disease patients by peripheral blood TCR sequencing and RNA sequencing. The study was conducted in China and was registered as a clinical trial. A total of some 35 samples underwent TCR sequencing: about 13 from persistent and roughly 20 from newly diagnosed Graves' disease patients.

Libraries were made using multiplex PCR. The sequencing machine was an Illumina HiSeq 4000. TCR beta libraries were built with iRepertoire HTBI primers and Arm-PCR amplification of CDR3 regions. Gel purification was performed on PCR products prior to sequencing. The study's own analysis went as follows. Across samples, 62 TRBV and 14 TRBJ segments were identified and used for gene usage analysis of CDR3 amino acid clonotypes. COPE and FqMerger were used to merge filtered high-quality paired reads into contigs. Contigs were aligned with BLAST to IMGT TRBV, TRBD and TRBJ reference genes, and CDR3 was defined per IMGT. Highly expanded clones were defined as clonotypes with a frequency above 0.1%. Repertoire diversity was measured by Shannon entropy, and V-J evenness by the Gini coefficient. Public clonotypes were defined as clonotypes shared by more than one individual. TCRdb reworked the public reads: Q25 trimming with fastp, MiXCR clone assembly, productive beta chains retained. Each CDR3 protein gets just one entry, which takes the most common genes and DNA from the rows behind it. What appears here as the V and J calls and clone size reflects TCRdb's work, not the paper's. The sample contains about 220,000 distinct CDR3 sequences, about 19% of them found a single time. Approximately 12% of the sample is in the top ten clones.

This clonotype has at least ten counts. The target of this receptor is not known. Qualities for individual bases were not recorded, and no much larger clone is one base off. The full study reports these points: A larger number of public clonotypes was shared among persistent patients (under 3,000) than among newly diagnosed patients (around 870). Sequencing and analysis were limited to the TCR beta chain. Lower TCR Shannon entropy and fewer highly expanded clones were observed in persistent Graves' disease patients than in newly diagnosed patients, which suggested clonal expansion. As a limitation, the authors acknowledged that the small sample size may reduce accuracy. The study examined only peripheral blood because the primary lesion, thyroid tissue, could not be accessed. TRBV28, TRBJ1-2 and TRBJ2-5 were preferentially used in persistent disease, while TRBV20-1 and TRBJ2-1 were favored in newly diagnosed disease.

From a lookup of the germline V gene, CDR1 and CDR2 are MGHRA and YSYEKL. V lost 1 base and J lost 3 bases, and the count of bases not matched to a germline gene is 1. There are 14 amino acids in the CDR3, from cysteine to phenylalanine inclusive. The DNA shown is the 42-base CDR3, in frame from base 1. The label giving this sample's time point can be read as: newly diagnosed GD, antithyroid drugs for less than 3 months. For both TCR sequencing and RNA sequencing, RNA was extracted from PBMCs using TRIzol. Graves' disease was diagnosed according to American Thyroid Association guidelines. Patients were recruited from an endocrinology department in Xi'an, China. From each patient, around 9 milliliters of peripheral blood was collected into an EDTA anticoagulant tube. Ficoll Paque Plus density gradient separation was used to isolate PBMCs, and no further T cell sorting was performed. An Agilent 2100 Bioanalyzer and agarose gel were used to assess RNA quality, and a NanoDrop 2000 was used to measure RNA concentration.

The same data also contributed to another study, on T cells in Graves' hyperthyroidism and ophthalmopathy. Per the second study: Graves' hyperthyroidism was defined as stable when no progression to ophthalmopathy occurred over 18 months of follow-up. Hyperthyroidism patients were aged 18 to 65 years and newly diagnosed, with disease duration of less than 2 months. Exclusion was applied to patients with uncontrolled infections, other autoimmune diseases, pregnancy or lactation. Diagnoses were established on the basis of clinical symptoms, serum thyroxine and TRAb, thyroid ultrasound, and orbital computed tomography. For the first round of RT-PCR on the TCR CDR3, the HTBI primer set was used together with the Qiagen OneStep RT-PCR kit. Most expanded thyroid clonotypes (frequency above 0.001) were also detected in blood, a finding suggesting that blood repertoires may reflect thyroid immune responses. Ophthalmopathy was separated from stable hyperthyroidism by a 13 V-J signature model, with over 85% sensitivity and about 81% specificity obtained in cross-validation and 80%/75% obtained in testing. In validation, progression to ophthalmopathy was predicted by the model with around 70% sensitivity and about 72% specificity, a median of about 6.8 months before onset. To identify TCR V-J signatures that set the groups apart, the researchers used a discovery cohort of 90 to 100 patients, made up of 43 with Graves' ophthalmopathy and approximately 57 with stable Graves' hyperthyroidism. Prospective prediction of ophthalmopathy was tested in an independent validation cohort consisting of roughly 19 hyperthyroidism patients and more than 15 patients who later progressed to ophthalmopathy. For training and testing, the 80 to 100 patients in the discovery cohort were randomly divided in a 7:3 ratio. The study also compared thyroid tissue and blood T-cell repertoires from roughly 6 Graves' hyperthyroidism patients. Following sampling, methimazole starting at 30 mg daily was given to hyperthyroidism patients, and high-dose intravenous methylprednisolone was given to ophthalmopathy patients. Libraries were constructed in a second round of multiplex PCR, after which size selection and purification were performed. Sequencing of the libraries was done on an Illumina HiSeq2000 using paired-end 100 bp reads. SOAPnuke was used to process the raw data, throwing out any read that contained adapters or uncalled bases, had a mean Phred below 15, or lacked an exact constant-primer or identifier match. High-quality paired reads were merged using COPE v1.2.5, and each unique nucleotide sequence was defined as a clonotype. Clonotypes were aligned to IMGT TRBV, TRBD and TRBJ reference segments using MiTCR v1.1. Only V-J combinations with frequency above 0.0001, covering about 99% of repertoires, were analysed. A TCS score was defined as the ratio of F50 (clonal expansion) to E x V (chaos), with BLOSUM62-based TCRdist applied between CDR3 peptides within each V-J. Welch's t-statistics and random forest reduced roughly 500 V-J features to 10 to 15, which were used in a naive Bayes classifier (R e1071). Sample size was not statistically predetermined, and blinding of investigators to group allocation was not performed. The paper reports TCR Vbeta CDR3 sequencing of some 140 peripheral blood samples: around 45 ophthalmopathy, 75 to 80 hyperthyroidism and around 17 progressor patients.

The specimen comprised peripheral blood mononuclear cells (PBMCs), sampled at new diagnosis, from a patient treated with antithyroid drugs. The TCR was taken from a woman in her 30s with Graves disease. Donor details come from another sample of the same person, matched by shared clones. The chain was built from TRBV4-1 and TRBJ1-1, with 8 junctional bases fitting TRBD1. The DNA is TGCGCCAGCAGCCAAGCAGGGGGCCACACTGAAGCTTTCTTT. Translation gives CASSQAGGHTEAFF.